Here is one T cell receptor (beta chain) with its context. Its antigen target is currently unknown. No clone much larger than this one lies a single base away; base qualities are absent. V is clipped by 3 bases and J by 8 bases, and the sequence between their germline boundaries is 13 bases long. CDR1 and CDR2, looked up from the germline V gene (reference sequence), are LNHDA and SQIVND. The CDR3 sequence holds 13 residues, the cysteine and phenylalanine included. Here the CDR3 DNA is all that survives: 39 bases in frame from base 1. Ficoll-Paque density gradient centrifugation was used to isolate PBMCs. This sample is part of a study of T-cell memory formation after mild COVID-19 (dated by TCRdb to about 2021). About the full investigation: Most TCR sequence clusters were specific to one of the two donors. In a couple of donors, T-cell clones that expanded and contracted after mild COVID-19 were tracked by sequencing TCRalpha and TCRbeta repertoires over time. Two young, previously healthy adult volunteers made up the cohort, one male and one female.

Sequencing was performed on an Illumina NovaSeq 6000. TCRalpha and TCRbeta cDNA libraries were constructed by 5'RACE with constant-segment primers, with sample barcodes and unique molecular identifiers being introduced. Trizol reagent was used to extract RNA from every sample. The libraries were amplified in two PCR steps, and the second step added a second sample barcode and Illumina TruSeq adapters. Sequencing of libraries was performed on an Illumina NovaSeq with 2 x 150 bp paired-end reads. On the study's bioinformatics: Demultiplexing of reads and collapsing into UMI-guided consensus sequences were performed with migec v1.2.7. Using mixcr v2.1.11, UMI consensuses were aligned to TRA and TRB V and J templates and then assembled into clonotypes. Clonotypes were classified as expanded or contracted when called significant by both edgeR and NoisET, with noise models trained on biological replicates. For edgeR calls, the thresholds were a false discovery rate-adjusted p below 0.01 and a log2 fold-change of 1. As an exploratory analysis of dynamics, PCA with hierarchical clustering was applied to max-normalized trajectories of the 1000 most abundant clonotypes. Each responding clone was given a CD4 or CD8 phenotype based on the CD4+ and CD8+ repertoires, which had been sequenced separately. Using fastp trimming at Q25 and MiXCR clonotype assembly, TCRdb reanalyzed the public sequencing data and kept in-frame beta chains. Every CDR3 protein is listed once, alongside the most common genes and DNA of its rows. Here the V and J calls rest on TCRdb's processing, not on the authors' analysis. This sample lists 500,000 to 550,000 distinct CDR3 sequences; roughly 22% were detected once. The ten largest clones take up around 12% of the sample.

Beyond this particular receptor, the publication reports: Only a couple of mild cases were covered in the study, and larger cohorts including severe cases with pre-infection samples were considered necessary. Some responding clones were found in pre-infection memory, which suggests that pre-existing cross-reactive memory T cells took part in the SARS-CoV-2 response. The second-wave clones that peaked on day 37 were not confirmed to be SARS-CoV-2 specific. Clones that contracted from day 15 to 85 showed balanced CD4/CD8 phenotypes, whereas a second wave of clones that expanded from day 15 to 37 leaned towards CD4+. Contracting CD4+ clones turned up mainly in the CM and EM memory subsets, whereas EMRA was where CD8+ clones were enriched.

In this chain, TRBV19 is recombined with TRBJ1-2; matching of 6 bases hints at TRBD1 as the D gene. Material: PBMCs or a T cell subset sorted from them (not recorded which). This TCR was recovered from an adult woman who had mild COVID-19 (a few samples of this study predate the infection). The sample titles of this study are shuffled in the database, so cell type and time point are left out; the donor was told from shared clones. The sequenced DNA is TGTGCCAGTAGTATCGACAGGTTGAGGGGCTACACCTTC. This sequence encodes CASSIDRLRGYTF. Extended through the reference TRBV19 and TRBJ1-2 proteins, this CDR3 yields the full variable domain: DGGITQSPKYLFRKEGQNVTLSCEQNLNHDAMYWYRQDPGQGLRLIYYSQIVNDFQKGDIAEGYSVSREKKESFPLTVTSAQKNPTAFYLCASSIDRLRGYTFGSGTRLTVV.